This T cell receptor beta chain appears in the sequencing data of a study of blood T cell repertoires in COVID-19. Only in-frame clones appear in the TCRdb table, and some are missing; sequencing was by immunoSEQ multiplex PCR. Among roughly 80,000 clones listed, around nine tenths were seen once. The length of the CDR3 is 15 residues. The germline CDR1 and CDR2 sequences are MDHEN and SYDVKM. Trimming took 8 bases from V and 5 from J, leaving 19 bases between them. This clonotype was sampled from a woman between 55 and 75 years old with acute or convalescent COVID-19. Material: peripheral blood. The chain couples TRBV28 to TRBJ1-5, with D possibly TRBD1 on 5 matching bases. DNA for the CDR3: TGTGCCAGCTACAACCCCGGAGGGGTCGATCAGCCCCAGCATTTT. The encoded protein is CASYNPGGVDQPQHF.